The 22 T cell receptor beta chains given below trace back to one sample, sequenced in a study of blood T cell repertoires in COVID-19. This table comes from immunoSEQ multiplex PCR, and its TCRdb copy is limited to in-frame clones, with some not included. The sample has 150,000 to 170,000 clones; approximately 83% are singletons. The sequenced sample consisted of peripheral blood. Every receptor here comes from a woman between 55 and 75 years old with acute or convalescent COVID-19.

This chain uses TRBV6-6 with TRBJ1-3; TRBD1 matches 7 bases. Per the germline V gene, CDR1 is MNHNY and CDR2 is SVGAGI (reference sequence). Germline trimming cut 6 bases from V and 7 bases from J; bases unmatched to any gene: 3. This CDR3 region has 12 residues. CDR3 region: CASSLDRNTIYF. The CDR3 nucleotides are TGTGCCAGCAGCTTGGACAGGAACACCATATATTTT.

In this sample, this clone turned up once. CDR3 protein: CASSPVGPGQTFMNTEAFF. As DNA, the CDR3 is TGTGCCAGCTCACCAGTGGGGCCGGGACAGACATTTATGAACACTGAAGCTTTCTTT. This sequence joins TRBV18 and TRBJ1-1; TRBD1 matches at 7 bases. After removal of 2 bases from V and 0 bases from J, the junction contained 15 bases not matched to a gene. This CDR3 is built from 19 residues. Germline lookup yields CDR1 KGHSH and CDR2 LQKENI.

V gene TRBV5-1 combines with J gene TRBJ1-1; 8 bases align to TRBD1. Per the germline V gene, CDR1 is SGHRS and CDR2 is YFSETQ. Trimming at V came to 4 bases and at J to 5 bases, leaving 7 bases not matched to a gene. The CDR3 loop spans 14 amino acids. CDR3 nucleotide sequence: TGCGCCAGCAGCCTTCGACAGGGGTGGACTGAAGCTTTCTTT. This codes for CASSLRQGWTEAFF. Full variable domain (rest looked up from reference TRBV5-1 and TRBJ1-1): KAGVTQTPRYLIKTRGQQVTLSCSPISGHRSVSWYQQTPGQGLQFLFEYFSETQRNKGNFPGRFSGRQFSNSRSEMNVSTLELGDSALYLCASSLRQGWTEAFFGQGTRLTVV.

This clone occurred once. The V and J genes are TRBV3-1 (or the pseudogene TRBV3-2) and TRBJ1-4; no reliable D call. V was trimmed by 2 bases and J by 8 bases, leaving 6 bases between them. This CDR3 contains 12 residues. From germline, CDR1 is LGHDT and CDR2 YNNKEL (reference sequence). The CDR3 loop reads CASSQLPEKLFF. As DNA, the CDR3 is TGTGCCAGCAGCCAACTACCAGAAAAACTGTTTTTT.

CDR3 protein: CASGLVRYPGTGLANYGYTF. CDR3 DNA sequence: TGTGCTAGTGGTTTGGTACGCTATCCCGGGACAGGCCTAGCTAACTATGGCTACACCTTC. The chain uses TRBV12-5 and TRBJ1-2; TRBD1 matches 8 bases. This CDR3 comprises 20 residues. Per the germline V gene, CDR1 is LGHNT and CDR2 is FRNRAP. With 0 bases clipped from V and 0 bases from J, the junction kept 15 bases outside the gene matches.

The chain couples TRBV7-9 to TRBJ2-3; D might be TRBD2 (5 bases). CDR3 length: 15 residues. Germline CDR1 and CDR2: SEHNR and FQNEAQ (reference sequence). V dropped 5 bases and J dropped 3 bases, with 15 bases sitting between them. The CDR3, as DNA: TGTGCCAGCAGCCTTACCGTCTTAGCGACAGATACGCAGTATTTT. Protein product: CASSLTVLATDTQYF.

The chain has TRBV27 and TRBJ2-7; possible D gene TRBD1, 5 bases. Trimming took off 6 bases at V and 2 bases at J, with 20 bases between the two ends. This CDR3 region has 16 residues. Per the germline V gene, CDR1 is MNHEY and CDR2 is SMNVEV (reference sequence). CDR3 residues: CASSSLGAPRAYEQYF. For the CDR3, the DNA is TGTGCCAGCAGCTCCCTTGGGGCCCCAAGGGCCTACGAGCAGTACTTC.

The genes are TRBV7-9 and TRBJ1-2, with D unclear. The CDR3 length is 15 residues. Germline CDR1 SEHNR, CDR2 FQNEAQ (reference sequence). V was shortened by 2 bases and J by 0 bases, with 10 bases between the two germline ends. CDR3 sequence reads: CASSLFQSSNYGYTF. The CDR3 region has the DNA TGTGCCAGCAGCTTATTCCAGTCTTCTAACTATGGCTACACCTTC.

This clone was found a few times. The V and J genes are TRBV14 and TRBJ1-2; 7 bases match TRBD1. The germline V gene encodes CDR1 SGHDN and CDR2 FVKESK. This CDR3 is 14 amino acids long. The trim removed 8 bases at V and 4 bases at J, leaving 10 bases unmatched. The CDR3 protein is CASARQGYGYGYTF. The CDR3 nucleotides read TGTGCCAGCGCGCGACAGGGATACGGCTATGGCTACACCTTC.

V usage is TRBV3-1 (or the pseudogene TRBV3-2) and J usage is TRBJ1-1; possible D gene TRBD1, 5 bases. Trimming stripped 6 bases from V and 0 bases from J, with 11 bases between. Germline assignment: CDR1 LGHDT and CDR2 YNNKEL (reference sequence). This CDR3 has 14 amino acids. The CDR3 here is CASSREGLNTEAFF. CDR3 nucleotide sequence: TGTGCCAGCAGTCGGGAGGGGCTGAACACTGAAGCTTTCTTT.

CDR3 in DNA: TGTGCCAGCGGAATAGCGATCGGACAGCGAGGATTCTACGAGCAGTACTTC. Amino acids: CASGIAIGQRGFYEQYF. This chain connects TRBV27 to TRBJ2-7; a weak D match, TRBD1 (6 bases). This CDR3 comprises 17 residues. Trimming left V 8 bases short and J 3 bases short, with 26 bases between. CDR1 and CDR2 (germline): MNHEY, SMNVEV (reference sequence).

The J gene is TRBJ1-1, the V gene TRBV10-3; D is ambiguous. The CDR3 is made up of 14 amino acids. V gave up 4 bases and J gave up 4 bases, with 13 bases separating them. Germline V gene data show CDR1 as ENHRY and CDR2 as SYGVKD. The CDR3 here is CAISVRMLGTEAFF. The DNA for the CDR3 is TGTGCCATCAGTGTGAGGATGCTCGGCACTGAAGCTTTCTTT.

This chain connects TRBV7-3 to TRBJ2-5; 13 bases are a match to TRBD2. The V segment lost 5 bases and the J segment 5 bases; nucleotides outside the gene matches: 14. Per the germline V gene, CDR1 is SGHTA and CDR2 is FQGTGA. This CDR3 comprises 18 residues. Written as DNA, the CDR3 is TGTGCCAGCAGCAACACCGGACTAGCGGGGGCCCCTGGGGAGACCCAGTACTTC. Translating it yields CASSNTGLAGAPGETQYF.

The gene calls are TRBV7-9 and TRBJ1-2; 7 bases align to TRBD1. Germline CDR1 is SEHNR and CDR2 is FQNEAQ (reference sequence). The CDR3 spans 13 residues. With V trimmed by 2 bases and J by 9 bases, 6 bases remained unmatched. CDR3 residues: CASSLLEGQSYTF. Here the CDR3 DNA reads TGTGCCAGCAGCTTATTAGAGGGACAGAGCTACACCTTC.

This sequence joins TRBV6-6 and TRBJ1-6; perhaps TRBD1 as D (5 bases). Trimming cost V 5 bases and J 4 bases, with 15 bases left between them. This CDR3 region has 16 residues. Germline V gene data show CDR1 as MNHNY and CDR2 as SVGAGI (reference sequence). The CDR3 region is CASSGAAGEYNSPLHF. DNA of the CDR3: TGTGCCAGCAGTGGGGCGGCGGGGGAATATAATTCACCCCTCCACTTT.

With regard to this clone: Other nucleotide sequences from this sample produce the same CDR3. The CDR3 spells CASSYSRGNTIYF. CDR3 nucleotide sequence: TGTGCCAGCAGTTACTCGAGGGGAAACACCATATATTTT. This chain connects TRBV6-5 to TRBJ1-3; D unresolved. V lost 0 bases and J 4 bases, leaving 4 bases between the germline ends. CDR3 size: 13 residues. Germline CDR1 MNHEY, CDR2 SVGAGI.

The chain is built from TRBV7-3 and TRBJ2-3; D ambiguous. V dropped 1 base and J dropped 2 bases, with 7 bases sitting between them. Germline assignment: CDR1 SGHTA and CDR2 FQGTGA. The CDR3 extends over 14 amino acids. The CDR3 sequence: CASSLSRSTDTQYF. CDR3 coding DNA: TGTGCCAGCAGCTTAAGCAGGTCCACAGATACGCAGTATTTT.

This clone appeared a single time. The chain is built from TRBV7-6 and TRBJ2-7; 7 bases align to TRBD2. Germline V CDR1 and CDR2: SGHVS, FNYEAQ. The CDR3 covers 17 residues. Losses at the gene ends were 1 base for V and 5 bases for J; bases not matched to a gene: 14. The CDR3 bases are TGTGCCAGCAGCTTAGAGGTCTGGGGGGGTAATAGGCACGAGCAGTACTTC. Protein product: CASSLEVWGGNRHEQYF.

The rearrangement links TRBV10-1 to TRBJ2-2, with 8 bases lining up with TRBD1. Germline assignment: CDR1 WNHNN and CDR2 SYGVQD (reference sequence). With 10 bases clipped from V and 7 bases from J, the junction kept 8 bases outside the gene matches. The CDR3 is made up of 13 amino acids. The CDR3 loop reads CATRQGTGGELFF. As DNA, the CDR3 is TGCGCCACCCGACAGGGGACGGGCGGGGAGCTGTTTTTT.

CDR3 DNA: TGTGCCAGCAGCTTTATCGGGTATGGCTACACCTTC. Amino acids: CASSFIGYGYTF. The gene calls are TRBV28 and TRBJ1-2; D is undetermined. This CDR3 is 12 amino acids long. The V end lost 6 bases, the J end lost 5 bases, and 10 bases lay between the germline ends. Germline assignment: CDR1 MDHEN and CDR2 SYDVKM.

This chain's CDR3 is CASRATTGVSGELFF. In DNA, the CDR3 is TGCGCCAGCCGAGCCACGACAGGGGTATCCGGGGAGCTGTTTTTT. This chain links TRBV4-1 with TRBJ2-2, with 8 bases fitting TRBD1. The CDR3 length is 15 residues. The germline V gene encodes CDR1 MGHRA and CDR2 YSYEKL. V lost 8 bases to trimming and J lost 6 bases; unmatched junction nucleotides: 11.

This clone was found once. The genes are TRBV5-5 and TRBJ2-1, with a weak D call TRBD2 (6 bases). The CDR3 has 16 amino acids. The germline V and J ends were trimmed by 0 bases and 0 bases, with 10 bases remaining between them. CDR1 SGHKS and CDR2 YYEKEE come from the germline V gene (reference sequence). CDR3 DNA sequence: TGTGCCAGCAGCTTGGCCTGGCGGGGCTCCTACAATGAGCAGTTCTTC. It yields the protein CASSLAWRGSYNEQFF. The full variable domain, completed using reference TRBV5-5 and TRBJ2-1, is DAGVTQSPTHLIKTRGQQVTLRCSPISGHKSVSWYQQVLGQGPQFIFQYYEKEERGRGNFPDRFSARQFPNYSSELNVNALLLGDSALYLCASSLAWRGSYNEQFFGPGTRLTVL.